The rows below give T cell receptor beta chains drawn from one sample of a study of T cells in Graves' hyperthyroidism and ophthalmopathy. Using its own MiXCR run on the multiplex PCR reads, TCRdb lists one record per CDR3 protein. The sample lists about half a million distinct CDR3 sequences, less than 25% seen once, with about half in the top ten. The sample comprised blood. The receptors stem from a woman aged 70-85 years with Graves' ophthalmopathy. Each CDR3 is given with its conserved first and last residue. The D gene is left open where the match is weak. Only some rows state a clone size, as once, few, many or a class for expanded clones.

CDR3 DNA,CDR3 protein,V gene,J gene,clone size,D gene
TGCGCCAGCAGCTTGGAGGGACTAGCGGTTATGGGCAATGAGCAGTTCTTC,CASSLEGLAVMGNEQFF,TRBV5-1,TRBJ2-1,many,TRBD2
TGTGCCAGCAGCCCCGGGGTTAAGACTAGCACAGATACGCAGTATTTT,CASSPGVKTSTDTQYF,TRBV9,TRBJ2-3,once,-
TGTGCCAGCAGTATGGGACATAGCAATCAGCCCCAGCATTTT,CASSMGHSNQPQHF,TRBV5-6,TRBJ1-5,-,-
TGCGCCAGCAGCCTGGACTACGGGGGCTACACCTTC,CASSLDYGGYTF,TRBV5-1,TRBJ1-2,-,-
TGTGCCAGCAGTTTATTGGGCGGGGGAGGACAGCAAGAGACCCAGTACTTC,CASSLLGGGGQQETQYF,TRBV27,TRBJ2-5,few,-
TGTGCCAGCTCACCACCGAACAGGGGAGAAGCTTTCTTT,CASSPPNRGEAFF,TRBV18,TRBJ1-1,few,TRBD1
TGCAGTGCTAACTTTCCGGGAGGGAAGATCGCGAACACCGGGGAGCTGTTTTTT,CSANFPGGKIANTGELFF,TRBV20-1,TRBJ2-2,once,TRBD2
TGTGCCATCAGAGGTGGGGGCTCCAACTACGAGCAGTACTTC,CAIRGGGSNYEQYF,TRBV10-3,TRBJ2-7,-,-
TGTGCCAGCAGCCAAGGGCACAATAGCAATCAGCCCCAGCATTTT,CASSQGHNSNQPQHF,TRBV3-1,TRBJ1-5,few,-
TGTGCCGCACGGGCCGGGTCCGAGACTGAAGCTTTCTTT,CAARAGSETEAFF,TRBV3-1,TRBJ1-1,few,-
TGTGCCAGCAGCGGGGTGGAGGGAGAGACCCAGTACTTC,CASSGVEGETQYF,TRBV6-1,TRBJ2-5,-,-
TGTGCCTGGAGGGGCTCTTACGAGCAGTACTTC,CAWRGSYEQYF,TRBV30,TRBJ2-7,few,-
TGCGCCAGCGGTAAAGGGTTAGTTTACAATGAGCAGTTCTTC,CASGKGLVYNEQFF,TRBV5-1,TRBJ2-1,few,-
TGCAGTGCTAGGGGTAGCAGCTCCTACTACGAGCAGTACTTC,CSARGSSSYYEQYF,TRBV20-1,TRBJ2-7,-,-
TGTGCCACCAGTGAAAACAGGGGTCTTGCTAAGAATGAGCAGTTCTTC,CATSENRGLAKNEQFF,TRBV24-1,TRBJ2-1,-,TRBD1
TGCGCCAGCAGCTTGGACAGCTGGATATACAATGAGCAGTTCTTC,CASSLDSWIYNEQFF,TRBV5-1,TRBJ2-1,-,-
TGTGCTGCCCGGGGGAACAATGAAAAACTGCTTTTT,CAARGNNEKLLF,TRBV6-2/TRBV6-3,TRBJ1-4,-,-
TGTGCCAGCAGCTTAAGGCCACAGGGGAGCGTCGACACCGGGGAGCTGTTTTTT,CASSLRPQGSVDTGELFF,TRBV7-3,TRBJ2-2,few,TRBD1
TGTGCCAGCAGTCGTACCGGGACAGGGAAAGATACGCAGTATTTT,CASSRTGTGKDTQYF,TRBV6-1,TRBJ2-3,few,TRBD1
TGTGCCAGCAGCTTGACAGGGGAGAACACTGAAGCTTTCTTT,CASSLTGENTEAFF,TRBV11-2,TRBJ1-1,many,TRBD1